Below, 31 T cell receptor beta chains from the same sample are listed, as sequenced in a study of vaccination and CD4 T cells after COVID-19. No cognate antigen is known for these TCRs. The treatment: 10-day PBMC culture with coronavirus spike peptide pools or control peptides (ViraFEST assay). Cultured CD4+ T-cell DNA underwent Oncomine TCR Beta short-read sequencing. TCRdb used MiXCR to reprocess the PCR reads, holding one entry per CDR3 protein. The sample has some 9,300 distinct CDR3 sequences; roughly 25% are singletons. Sequencing was performed on CD4+ T cells from blood, cultured in vitro, taken before SARS-CoV-2 vaccination. The receptors here all came from a human donor who received a COVID-19 vaccine.

The chain has TRBV12-5 and TRBJ2-7; D is perhaps TRBD1 or TRBD2 (5 bases each). Germline CDR1 reads LGHNT; CDR2 reads FRNRAP. The CDR3 totals 15 residues. V was clipped by 2 bases and J by 2 bases, with 13 bases between them. The DNA of the CDR3 is TGTGCTAGTGGTTTGTGGCAGGGAGTTACCTACGAGCAGTACTTC. This sequence encodes CASGLWQGVTYEQYF.

Written as DNA, the CDR3 is TGCAGCGTTTCACAGGGGATCAATGAAAAACTGTTTTTT. Its protein is CSVSQGINEKLFF. The chain uses TRBV29-1 and TRBJ1-4, with 7 bases identical to TRBD1. With 5 bases clipped from V and 5 bases from J, the junction kept 5 bases outside the gene matches. The germline CDR1 and CDR2 sequences are SQVTM and ANQGSEA. The CDR3 length is 13 residues.

The chain employs TRBV5-1 and TRBJ2-2; D is perhaps TRBD1 (6 bases). Trimming shortened V by 5 bases and J by 4 bases, and 9 bases separated the two germline ends. CDR1 is SGHRS, CDR2 YFSETQ, per germline. The CDR3 consists of 13 residues. CDR3 protein: CASSDRPTGELFF. The CDR3 coding sequence is TGCGCCAGCAGTGACAGGCCCACCGGGGAGCTGTTTTTT.

This chain uses TRBV6-2 or TRBV6-3 with TRBJ1-5; no clear D. This CDR3 has 14 residues. Trimming took 4 bases from V and 4 from J, leaving 11 bases between them. Germline V gene lookup returns CDR1 MNHEY and CDR2 SVGEGT. CDR3 in DNA: TGTGCCAGCAGTTTAACTGGTGATAATCAGCCCCAGCATTTT. Its protein is CASSLTGDNQPQHF.

This clonotype was seen more than once but under ten times. The chain couples TRBV20-1 to TRBJ2-5; no reliable D call. Between the trimmed V and J ends, which lost 1 base and 4 bases, there was a span of 10 bases. Per the germline V gene, CDR1 is DFQATT and CDR2 is SNEGSKA (reference sequence). This CDR3 is built from 13 residues. DNA for the CDR3: TGCAGTGCTAGAGTTGTGGGAAGAGAGACCCAGTACTTC. As protein: CSARVVGRETQYF.

A few counts support this clonotype. CDR3: CAISSGRSNTGELFF. For the CDR3, the DNA is TGTGCCATCAGTTCAGGGAGGTCGAACACCGGGGAGCTGTTTTTT. The genes are TRBV10-3 and TRBJ2-2, with D perhaps matching TRBD2 (6 bases). This CDR3 is 15 amino acids long. Germline CDR1 and CDR2: ENHRY and SYGVKD. V dropped 5 bases and J dropped 0 bases, with 10 bases sitting between them.

The V and J genes are TRBV4-1 and TRBJ2-7; D is possibly TRBD2 (6 bases). Looked up from germline, CDR1 is MGHRA and CDR2 is YSYEKL. V was shortened by 0 bases and J by 3 bases, with 18 bases between the two germline ends. The CDR3 sequence is 17 residues long. The CDR3 here is CASSQDGVAWRGYEQYF. In nucleotides, the CDR3 is TGCGCCAGCAGCCAAGACGGGGTCGCGTGGCGGGGCTACGAGCAGTACTTC.

In its sample, this clonotype was seen a few times. The rearrangement uses TRBV5-5 and TRBJ1-6; 8 positions match TRBD1. Trimming cost V 4 bases and J 7 bases; bases outside gene matches: 4. Germline V gives CDR1 SGHKS, CDR2 YYEKEE (reference sequence). This CDR3 is 14 amino acids long. DNA for the CDR3: TGTGCCAGCAGCCGACAGGGGCGGAATTCACCCCTCCACTTT. The encoded protein is CASSRQGRNSPLHF.

A few counts support this clonotype. The chain carries TRBV19 and TRBJ1-1, with unresolved D. Trimming left V 5 bases short and J 6 bases short, with 22 bases between. Germline V gene sequence: CDR1 LNHDA, CDR2 SQIVND (reference sequence). The CDR3 runs to 16 residues. The DNA for the CDR3 is TGTGCCAGTAGTCCCTCCCAAACATACATGGTGGCTGAAGCTTTCTTT. Its protein product is CASSPSQTYMVAEAFF.

As to this clonotype: The junction differs from germline at one of its ends, possibly a read error. The rearrangement uses TRBV10-3 and TRBJ2-7; possibly TRBD2 for D (6 bases). In germline, CDR1 is ENHRY, CDR2 SYGVKD. The CDR3 totals 13 residues. The CDR3 coding sequence is TGTACCATCGGGGGACCCACCACTCCCGAGCAGTACTTC. Its translation: CTIGGPTTPEQYF.

This clonotype counts as medium-sized. This chain connects TRBV23-1 to TRBJ1-2, with TRBD1 matching 7 bases. TRBV23-1 is recorded as an ORF, its role being uncertain. This CDR3 is built from 14 residues. V dropped 3 bases and J dropped 8; count of bases not matched to a gene: 9. CDR3 protein: CASSHRQGWRGYTF. CDR3 bases: TGCGCCAGCAGTCACAGACAGGGATGGAGAGGCTACACCTTC.

This clonotype is labeled medium-sized (0.01 to 0.1%). The chain couples TRBV21-1 to TRBJ1-6; the DNA was not used to check the table's D call, TRBD1. TRBV21-1 is tagged as a pseudogene. The CDR3 is 17 residues long. The CDR3 loop reads CASSKAGGGADDSPLHF. The CDR3 DNA sequence: TGTGCCAGCAGCAAAGCCGGCGGGGGGGCGGATGATTCACCCCTCCACTTT.

This clonotype occurred a few times. The V and J genes are TRBV7-2 and TRBJ1-2, with 9 bases aligning to TRBD1. The CDR3 consists of 13 residues. Unmatched junction bases numbered 6, after V lost 5 bases and J lost 8 bases. Germline CDR1 is SGHTA and CDR2 is FQGNSA. The chain's CDR3 is CASSPRTGDGYTF. For the CDR3, the DNA is TGTGCCAGCAGCCCCAGGACAGGGGACGGCTACACCTTC.

This clonotype was counted between two and nine times. The gene calls are TRBV6-1 and TRBJ2-5; D is unclear. Germline lookup yields CDR1 MNHNS and CDR2 SASEGT. This CDR3 contains 13 residues. Trimming cost V 5 bases and J 2 bases, with 9 bases left between them. CDR3 nucleotide sequence: TGTGCCAGCAGTAGGGCATCTCAAGAGACCCAGTACTTC. This translates into CASSRASQETQYF.

This chain connects TRBV7-3 to TRBJ1-4; D not resolved. V lost 6 bases and J 8 bases, leaving 19 bases between the germline ends. The germline CDR1 and CDR2 sequences are SGHTA and FQGTGA. This CDR3 comprises 15 residues. The CDR3 DNA reads as TGTGCCAGCAGGATAGCCAGGTTATCGGGAGAAAAACTGTTTTTT. This gives the protein CASRIARLSGEKLFF.

There are a few counts of this clonotype. This chain connects TRBV20-1 to TRBJ2-1, with 9 bases identical to TRBD2. Per germline, CDR1 DFQATT and CDR2 SNEGSKA (reference sequence). The CDR3 has 15 amino acids. Trimming at V came to 6 bases and at J to 5 bases, leaving 11 bases not matched to a gene. The CDR3 DNA follows: TGCAGTGCGCCGTCCGGGCGGGGGGGCGACAATGAGCAGTTCTTC. Translated, it gives CSAPSGRGGDNEQFF.

The rearrangement uses TRBV6-1 and TRBJ1-2; 8 positions agree with TRBD1. There are 16 residues in the CDR3. J was trimmed by 1 base and V by 5 bases; bases with no gene match: 9. CDR1 and CDR2 (germline): MNHNS, SASEGT. The CDR3 coding sequence is TGTGCCAGCAGTAAGGGGCCCGACAGGGGTAACTATGGCTACACCTTC. It yields the protein CASSKGPDRGNYGYTF.

This clonotype was found a few times. This chain joins TRBV7-8 and TRBJ1-6; weak D call: TRBD1 (6 bases). The CDR3 contains 20 residues. Germline values: CDR1 SGHVS, CDR2 FQNEAQ. V was clipped by 1 base and J by 2 bases, with 21 bases between them. CDR3 in amino acids: CASSLVSAQGLRAYNSPLHF. The CDR3 DNA reads TGTGCCAGCAGCTTAGTCTCTGCTCAGGGGCTCAGGGCCTATAATTCACCCCTCCACTTT.

The V gene is TRBV5-1, the J gene TRBJ1-2; D gene uncertain. The CDR3 runs 14 residues. Between the trimmed V and J ends, which lost 4 bases and 3 bases, there was a span of 13 bases. CDR1 is SGHRS, CDR2 YFSETQ, per germline. The CDR3 region is CASSPSTQDYGYTF. In DNA, the CDR3 is TGCGCCAGCAGCCCGTCGACGCAGGACTATGGCTACACCTTC. Together with reference TRBV5-1 and TRBJ1-2, the CDR3 gives the full variable domain: KAGVTQTPRYLIKTRGQQVTLSCSPISGHRSVSWYQQTPGQGLQFLFEYFSETQRNKGNFPGRFSGRQFSNSRSEMNVSTLELGDSALYLCASSPSTQDYGYTFGSGTRLTVV.

This clonotype showed up just a few times. The chain recombines TRBV28 with TRBJ1-1; D not resolved. V gave up 3 bases and J gave up 0 bases, with 8 bases separating them. The CDR3 has 14 amino acids. Germline CDR1 is MDHEN and CDR2 is SYDVKM. Here the CDR3 DNA reads TGTGCCAGCAGTTTCGTTTCGGTGAACACTGAAGCTTTCTTT. It specifies CASSFVSVNTEAFF.

The chain has TRBV27 and TRBJ2-5; no reliable D call. The germline gives CDR1 MNHEY, CDR2 SMNVEV (reference sequence). V lost 2 bases to trimming and J lost 1 base, with 8 bases between them. CDR3 length equals 14 residues. This chain's CDR3 is CASSLNGLQETQYF. The DNA of the CDR3 is TGTGCCAGCAGTTTAAACGGGCTCCAAGAGACCCAGTACTTC.

The chain carries TRBV6-1 and TRBJ2-1; TRBD1 matches at 10 bases. Germline trimming cut 4 bases from V and 3 bases from J; bases unmatched to any gene: 3. Germline-derived CDR1 and CDR2 are MNHNS and SASEGT. The CDR3 runs to 15 residues. CDR3 sequence reads: CASSVGTGVYNEQFF. CDR3 sequence (DNA): TGTGCCAGCAGTGTCGGGACAGGGGTCTACAATGAGCAGTTCTTC.

The chain couples TRBV25-1 to TRBJ1-1; D is possibly TRBD1 (6 bases). V lost 4 bases and J 2 bases, leaving 14 bases between the germline ends. CDR3 size: 15 residues. Germline V gene data show CDR1 as MGHDK and CDR2 as SYGVNS. CDR3 in amino acids: CASSGGQDLNTEAFF. In DNA form, the CDR3 reads TGTGCCAGCAGTGGGGGGCAGGACCTAAACACTGAAGCTTTCTTT.

CDR3 bases: TGTGCCTGGTCCCCCCGACTAGGACGAGAGACCCAGTACTTC. As protein: CAWSPRLGRETQYF. This chain links TRBV30 with TRBJ2-5; a possible D gene is TRBD2 (6 bases). The V end was cut by 5 bases, the J end by 4 bases, with 17 bases between. The CDR3 covers 14 residues. Germline V gene data show CDR1 as GTSNPN and CDR2 as SVGIG (reference sequence).

This clonotype was observed a handful of times. The CDR3 sequence is CAWRETWTGYEQYF. The DNA of the CDR3 is TGTGCCTGGAGAGAAACGTGGACAGGGTACGAGCAGTACTTC. This chain connects TRBV30 to TRBJ2-7, with 8 positions matching TRBD1. The V and J ends lost 3 bases and 4 bases, in that order; junction bases with no gene match: 8. The CDR3 has 14 residues. Germline V CDR1 and CDR2: GTSNPN, SVGIG (reference sequence).

This sequence joins TRBV5-1 and TRBJ2-5, with 13 bases lining up with TRBD2. After removal of 0 bases from V and 11 bases from J, the junction contained 4 bases not matched to a gene. Germline V lookup: CDR1 SGHRS, CDR2 YFSETQ. CDR3 size: 14 residues. CDR3 sequence reads: CASSLATSGGSQYF. DNA of the CDR3: TGCGCCAGCAGCTTGGCGACTAGCGGGGGGTCTCAGTACTTC. Looking up the rest from reference TRBV5-1 and TRBJ2-5 gives the full variable domain: KAGVTQTPRYLIKTRGQQVTLSCSPISGHRSVSWYQQTPGQGLQFLFEYFSETQRNKGNFPGRFSGRQFSNSRSEMNVSTLELGDSALYLCASSLATSGGSQYFGPGTRLLVL.

J is TRBJ2-1 and V is TRBV20-1; D is perhaps TRBD2 (5 bases). The germline V and J ends were trimmed by 4 bases and 0 bases, with 10 bases remaining between them. The germline V gene has CDR1 DFQATT and CDR2 SNEGSKA (reference sequence). This CDR3 is built from 14 residues. The CDR3 nucleotides are TGCAGTGCTAAGAGCGGTAGCTCCTACAATGAGCAGTTCTTC. The encoded protein is CSAKSGSSYNEQFF.

The chain is built from TRBV6-1 and TRBJ2-2; 9 positions match TRBD2. The trim removed 5 bases at V and 2 bases at J, leaving 6 bases unmatched. CDR1 and CDR2 (germline): MNHNS, SASEGT. The CDR3 sequence is 16 residues long. The DNA of the CDR3 is TGTGCCAGCAGTAAACCTAGCGGGACAAACACCGGGGAGCTGTTTTTT. It translates to CASSKPSGTNTGELFF.

The rearrangement links TRBV7-9 to TRBJ2-2; TRBD2 is a possible D gene (5 bases). The CDR3 is made up of 16 amino acids. The ends were cut back, 1 base at V and 6 bases at J, with 15 bases in the middle. Germline assignment: CDR1 SEHNR and CDR2 FQNEAQ (reference sequence). The CDR3 region has the DNA TGTGCCAGCAGCTTAGGAGGGTTGAGGGCCGCCGGGGAGCTGTTTTTT. This encodes CASSLGGLRAAGELFF.

This clonotype has just a few counts. The chain recombines TRBV30 with TRBJ1-6; no reliable D call. V gave up 4 bases and J gave up 5 bases, with 9 bases separating them. CDR3 length: 13 residues. Per germline, CDR1 GTSNPN and CDR2 SVGIG (reference sequence). CDR3 sequence (DNA): TGTGCCTGGAATGTAAGGGATAATTCACCCCTCCACTTT. Its protein product is CAWNVRDNSPLHF.

The chain joins TRBV19 to TRBJ1-4; 10 bases are a match to TRBD1. This CDR3 region has 15 residues. The junction had 8 bases not matched to a gene; V was cut back by 5 bases and J by 8 bases. In germline, CDR1 is LNHDA, CDR2 SQIVND (reference sequence). CDR3 protein: CASSPPGQGYEKLFF. The DNA for the CDR3 is TGTGCCAGTAGTCCACCGGGACAGGGGTACGAAAAACTGTTTTTT.